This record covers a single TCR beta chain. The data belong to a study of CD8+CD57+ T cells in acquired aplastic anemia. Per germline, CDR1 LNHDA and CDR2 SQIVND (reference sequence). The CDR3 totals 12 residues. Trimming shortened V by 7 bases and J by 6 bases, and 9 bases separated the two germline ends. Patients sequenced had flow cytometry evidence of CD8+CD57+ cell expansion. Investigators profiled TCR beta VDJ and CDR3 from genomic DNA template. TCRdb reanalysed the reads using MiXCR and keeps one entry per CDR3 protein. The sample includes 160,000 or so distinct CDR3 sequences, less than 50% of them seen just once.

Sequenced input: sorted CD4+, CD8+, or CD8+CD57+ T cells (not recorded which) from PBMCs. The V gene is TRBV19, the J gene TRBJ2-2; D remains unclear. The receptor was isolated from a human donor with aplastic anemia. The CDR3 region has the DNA TGTGCCAGTATTTTAGGGCCCGGGGAGCTGTTTTTT. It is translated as CASILGPGELFF.